Listed below are T cell receptor beta chains from one sample, sequenced in a study of identical twins. One entry per CDR3 protein results from TCRdb running MiXCR on the 5' RACE reads. The repertoire holds roughly 1.6 million distinct CDR3 sequences, with less than 35% as singletons. The sequencing input was cord blood. Source of these receptors: a newborn girl in good health. Both conserved end residues are part of each CDR3. The order of the fields is V gene, clone size, J gene, D gene, CDR3 protein, CDR3 DNA. D genes are given only for firm matches. Clone sizes are given selectively: once, few, many, or a class where the clone is expanded.

>TRBV4-1|-|TRBJ1-3|TRBD1
CASSQVYRGSGNTIYF
TGCGCCAGCAGCCAAGTCTACAGGGGGTCTGGAAACACCATATATTTT
>TRBV28|few|TRBJ1-1|-
CASRMRTVNTEAFF
TGTGCCAGTCGTATGAGGACGGTGAACACTGAAGCTTTCTTT
>TRBV7-7|-|TRBJ2-1|-
CASSPGRDPDSYNQQFF
TGTGCCAGCAGCCCCGGAAGGGACCCGGACTCCTACAATCAGCAGTTCTTC
>TRBV5-1|few|TRBJ2-7|-
CASSTARSSYNEQYF
TGCGCCAGCAGCACGGCACGGAGCTCCTACAATGAGCAGTACTTC
>TRBV12-3/TRBV12-4|-|TRBJ2-1|TRBD2
CASSFKRGTYNEQFF
TGTGCCAGCAGTTTTAAGCGGGGGACTTACAATGAGCAGTTCTTC
>TRBV7-2|-|TRBJ2-7|-
CASLVGDSTYVQYF
TGTGCCAGCCTCGTCGGAGACTCAACCTACGTGCAGTACTTC
>TRBV4-2|few|TRBJ2-5|TRBD2
CASSQEVSGSQTQYF
TGTGCCAGCAGCCAAGAGGTCAGCGGGAGCCAGACCCAGTACTTC
>TRBV5-1|-|TRBJ2-3|TRBD1
CASSGGQGLTDTQYF
TGCGCCAGCAGCGGAGGACAGGGCCTCACAGATACGCAGTATTTT
>TRBV6-1|few|TRBJ2-3|-
CASSERRDDTDTQYF
TGTGCCAGCAGTGAACGGCGGGACGACACAGATACGCAGTATTTT
>TRBV7-2|-|TRBJ2-1|TRBD2
CASSQGTSGANNEQFF
TGTGCCAGCAGCCAAGGGACTAGCGGGGCGAACAATGAGCAGTTCTTC
>TRBV5-1|few|TRBJ2-1|TRBD1
CASSLGRATGGNEQFF
TGCGCCAGCAGCTTGGGAAGGGCGACAGGGGGCAATGAGCAGTTCTTC
>TRBV20-1|-|TRBJ1-1|TRBD1
CSAQEGATEAFF
TGCAGTGCCCAGGAGGGGGCCACTGAAGCTTTCTTT
>TRBV24-1|-|TRBJ2-3|TRBD2
CATSEQGLLGGEYF
TGTGCCACCAGTGAGCAGGGACTACTGGGGGGGGAGTATTTT
>TRBV9|-|TRBJ1-1|-
CASSVGQGMNTEAFF
TGTGCCAGCAGCGTAGGTCAGGGGATGAACACTGAAGCTTTCTTT
>TRBV5-1|few|TRBJ2-3|-
CASSLSGATQYF
TGCGCCAGCAGCTTGTCGGGGGCTACGCAGTATTTT
>TRBV5-5|few|TRBJ2-3|-
CASSLVHSSFTDTQYF
TGTGCCAGCAGCTTGGTGCACTCCTCATTCACAGATACGCAGTATTTT
>TRBV20-1|-|TRBJ2-7|-
CSARATGRFSYEQYF
TGCAGTGCTCGAGCGACAGGGAGGTTTTCCTACGAGCAGTACTTC
>TRBV7-2|-|TRBJ2-7|-
CASSPGGWREYYEQYF
TGTGCCAGCAGCCCAGGGGGATGGCGGGAGTACTACGAGCAGTACTTC
>TRBV19|-|TRBJ2-1|-
CASSMWKGKDNEQFF
TGTGCTAGTAGTATGTGGAAGGGTAAGGACAATGAGCAGTTCTTC
>TRBV20-1|few|TRBJ2-7|TRBD2
CSATKRGNLYEQYF
TGCAGTGCTACCAAGCGGGGAAATCTTTACGAGCAGTACTTC
>TRBV5-1|-|TRBJ2-3|-
CASSWGRRIHTDTQYF
TGCGCCAGCAGCTGGGGGCGGCGGATTCACACAGATACGCAGTATTTT
>TRBV12-3/TRBV12-4|-|TRBJ2-7|TRBD2
CASSSTSGGIEQYF
TGTGCCAGCAGTTCGACTAGCGGGGGAATCGAGCAGTACTTC
>TRBV5-1|few|TRBJ2-5|TRBD1
CASSPLSNRGRIQETQYF
TGCGCCAGCAGCCCCTTGTCAAACAGGGGGCGAATCCAAGAGACCCAGTACTTC
>TRBV10-3|-|TRBJ2-7|-
CAIRLGHEQYF
TGTGCCATCAGGCTGGGACACGAGCAGTACTTC
>TRBV21-1|few|TRBJ2-7|-
CASSENPGQGWYEQYF
TGTGCCAGCAGCGAAAACCCGGGACAGGGTTGGTACGAGCAGTACTTC
>TRBV20-1|few|TRBJ2-1|-
CSAPRRAYEQFF
TGCAGTGCCCCCCGGCGGGCTTATGAGCAGTTCTTC
>TRBV5-1|few|TRBJ2-7|-
CASRESQGRNEQYF
TGCGCCAGCAGAGAATCTCAGGGGAGGAACGAGCAGTACTTC
>TRBV29-1|many|TRBJ2-7|TRBD2
CSVKREYEQYF
TGCAGCGTTAAGCGGGAGTACGAGCAGTACTTC
>TRBV4-1|-|TRBJ2-1|-
CASSQLGPAGEQFF
TGCGCCAGCAGCCAACTGGGACCAGCGGGTGAGCAGTTCTTC
>TRBV15|few|TRBJ1-5|-
CATSRDSSSNQPQHF
TGTGCCACCAGCAGAGACAGCTCTAGCAATCAGCCCCAGCATTTT
>TRBV18|-|TRBJ2-3|-
CASSRDTGSTDTQYF
TGTGCCAGCTCACGGGACACGGGAAGCACAGATACGCAGTATTTT
>TRBV15|-|TRBJ2-3|TRBD2
CATSREELAGDTQYF
TGTGCCACCAGCAGAGAAGAGCTAGCGGGGGATACGCAGTATTTT
>TRBV28|-|TRBJ2-7|TRBD2
CASSPPLRASGPYEQYF
TGTGCCAGCAGTCCACCCCTCCGGGCTAGCGGACCCTACGAGCAGTACTTC
>TRBV10-3|-|TRBJ2-1|TRBD2
CAISKAGTSGYNEQFF
TGTGCCATCAGTAAGGCCGGGACTAGCGGGTACAATGAGCAGTTCTTC
>TRBV20-1|-|TRBJ1-4|TRBD1
CSARGDRVELFF
TGCAGTGCTAGAGGTGACAGGGTGGAACTGTTTTTT
>TRBV20-1|-|TRBJ2-1|-
CSARPDSLSYNEQFF
TGCAGTGCCAGACCGGACTCCCTCTCCTACAATGAGCAGTTCTTC